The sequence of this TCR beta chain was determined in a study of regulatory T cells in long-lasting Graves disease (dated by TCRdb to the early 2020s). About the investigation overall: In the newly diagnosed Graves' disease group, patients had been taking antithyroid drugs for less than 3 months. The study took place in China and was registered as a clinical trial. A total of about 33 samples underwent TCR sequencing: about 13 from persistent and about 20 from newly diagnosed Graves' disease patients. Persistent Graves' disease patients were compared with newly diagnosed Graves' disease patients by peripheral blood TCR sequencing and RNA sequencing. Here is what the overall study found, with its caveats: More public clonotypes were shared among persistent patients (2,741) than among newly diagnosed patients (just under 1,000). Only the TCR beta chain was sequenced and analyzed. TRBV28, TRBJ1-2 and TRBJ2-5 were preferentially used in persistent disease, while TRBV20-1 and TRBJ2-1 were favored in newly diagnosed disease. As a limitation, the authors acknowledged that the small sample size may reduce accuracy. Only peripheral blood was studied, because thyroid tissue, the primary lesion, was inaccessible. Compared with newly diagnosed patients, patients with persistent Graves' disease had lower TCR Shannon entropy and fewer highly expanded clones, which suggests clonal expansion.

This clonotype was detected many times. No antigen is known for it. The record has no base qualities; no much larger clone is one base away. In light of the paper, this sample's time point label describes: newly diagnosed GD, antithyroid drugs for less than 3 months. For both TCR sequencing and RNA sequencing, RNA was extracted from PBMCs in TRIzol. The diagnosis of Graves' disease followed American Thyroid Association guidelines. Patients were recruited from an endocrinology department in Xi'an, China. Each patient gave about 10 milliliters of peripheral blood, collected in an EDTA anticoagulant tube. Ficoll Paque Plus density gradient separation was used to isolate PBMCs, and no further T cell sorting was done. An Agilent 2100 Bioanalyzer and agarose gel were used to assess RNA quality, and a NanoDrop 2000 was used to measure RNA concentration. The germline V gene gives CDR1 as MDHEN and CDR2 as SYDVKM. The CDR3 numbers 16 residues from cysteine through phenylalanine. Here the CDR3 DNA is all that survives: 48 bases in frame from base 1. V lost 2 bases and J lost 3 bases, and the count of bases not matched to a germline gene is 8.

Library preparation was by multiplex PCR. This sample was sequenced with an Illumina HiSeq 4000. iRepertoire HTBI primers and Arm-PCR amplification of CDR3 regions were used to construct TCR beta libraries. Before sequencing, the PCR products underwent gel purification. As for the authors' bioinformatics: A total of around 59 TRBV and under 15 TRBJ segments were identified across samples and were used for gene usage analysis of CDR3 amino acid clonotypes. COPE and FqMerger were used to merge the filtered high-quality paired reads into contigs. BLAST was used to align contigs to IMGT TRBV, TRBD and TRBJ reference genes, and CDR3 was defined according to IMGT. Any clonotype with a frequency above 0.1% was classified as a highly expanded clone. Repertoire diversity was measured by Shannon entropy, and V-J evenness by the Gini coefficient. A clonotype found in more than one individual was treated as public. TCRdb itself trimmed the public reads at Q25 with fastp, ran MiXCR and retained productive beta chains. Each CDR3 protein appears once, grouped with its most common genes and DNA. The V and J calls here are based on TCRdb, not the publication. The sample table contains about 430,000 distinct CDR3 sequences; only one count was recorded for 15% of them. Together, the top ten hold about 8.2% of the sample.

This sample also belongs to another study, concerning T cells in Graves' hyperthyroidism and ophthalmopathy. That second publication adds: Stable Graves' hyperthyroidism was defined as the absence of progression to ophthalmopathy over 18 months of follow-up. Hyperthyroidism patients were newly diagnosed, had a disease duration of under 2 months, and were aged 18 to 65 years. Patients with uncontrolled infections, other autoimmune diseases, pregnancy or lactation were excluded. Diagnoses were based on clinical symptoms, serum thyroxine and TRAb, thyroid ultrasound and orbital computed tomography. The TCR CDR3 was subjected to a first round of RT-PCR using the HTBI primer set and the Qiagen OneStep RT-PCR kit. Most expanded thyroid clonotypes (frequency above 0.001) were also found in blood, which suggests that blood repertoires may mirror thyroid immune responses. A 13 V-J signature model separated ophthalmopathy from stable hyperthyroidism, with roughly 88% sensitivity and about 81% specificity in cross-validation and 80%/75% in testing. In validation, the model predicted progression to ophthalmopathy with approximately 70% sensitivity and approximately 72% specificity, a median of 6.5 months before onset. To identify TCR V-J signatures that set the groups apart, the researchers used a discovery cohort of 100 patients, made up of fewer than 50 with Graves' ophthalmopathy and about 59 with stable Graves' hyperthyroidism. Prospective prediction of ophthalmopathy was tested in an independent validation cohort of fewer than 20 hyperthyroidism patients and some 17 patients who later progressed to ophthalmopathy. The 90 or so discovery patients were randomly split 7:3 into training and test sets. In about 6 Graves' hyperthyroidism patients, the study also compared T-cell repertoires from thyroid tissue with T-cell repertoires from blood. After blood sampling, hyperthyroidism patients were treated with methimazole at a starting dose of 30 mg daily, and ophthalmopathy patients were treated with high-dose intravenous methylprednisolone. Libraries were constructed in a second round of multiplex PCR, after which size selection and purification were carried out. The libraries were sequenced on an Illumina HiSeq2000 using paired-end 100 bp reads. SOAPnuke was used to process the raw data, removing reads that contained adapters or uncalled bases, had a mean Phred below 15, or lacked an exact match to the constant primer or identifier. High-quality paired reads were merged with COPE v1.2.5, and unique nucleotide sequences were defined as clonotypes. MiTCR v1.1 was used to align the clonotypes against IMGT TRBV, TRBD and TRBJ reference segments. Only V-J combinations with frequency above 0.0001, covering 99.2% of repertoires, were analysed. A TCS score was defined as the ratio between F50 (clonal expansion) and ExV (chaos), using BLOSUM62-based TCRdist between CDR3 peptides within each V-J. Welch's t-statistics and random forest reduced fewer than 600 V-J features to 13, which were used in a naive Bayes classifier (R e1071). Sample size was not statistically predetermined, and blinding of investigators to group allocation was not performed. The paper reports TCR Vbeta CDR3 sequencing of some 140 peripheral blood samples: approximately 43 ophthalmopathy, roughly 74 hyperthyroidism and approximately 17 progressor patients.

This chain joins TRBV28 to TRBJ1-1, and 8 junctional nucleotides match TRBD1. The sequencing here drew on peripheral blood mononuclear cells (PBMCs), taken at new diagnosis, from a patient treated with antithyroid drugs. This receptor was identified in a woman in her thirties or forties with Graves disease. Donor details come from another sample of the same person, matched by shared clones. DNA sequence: TGTGCCAGCAGTTTAATCCCAGGGGGCGCGGACACTGAAGCTTTCTTT. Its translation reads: CASSLIPGGADTEAFF.